The sequence of this TCR beta chain was determined in a study of T cells after yellow fever vaccination. Study-wide findings and caveats: A limited proportion of clonotypes was detected within both the CD4 and CD8 compartments. One caveat is that FACS-sorted repertoires could contain abundant clonotypes contaminating from the bulk population. Clones that expanded after primary vaccination mostly reappeared after the booster (roughly 95% CD4, 88% CD8).

TCRdb reprocessed the 5' RACE reads via MiXCR and lists one record per CDR3 protein. The data contain fewer than 450,000 distinct CDR3 sequences, approximately 8% of them singletons. Germline CDR1 is SGHRS and CDR2 is YFSETQ. The J segment lost 1 base and the V segment lost 0 bases, leaving 4 bases of the junction unmatched. The CDR3 is made up of 16 amino acids. A word on this clonotype: Antigen unknown.

The sequencing here drew on PBMCs, taken roughly 47 days after the first yellow fever vaccination. The sequence came from a young man who received the YFV17D yellow fever vaccine. V and J are TRBV5-1 and TRBJ2-3; TRBD2 matches at 8 bases. The DNA for the CDR3 is TGCGCCAGCAGCTTGGAACCAGCGGGGGGCACAGATACGCAGTATTTT. Amino acid sequence: CASSLEPAGGTDTQYF.